These 10 T cell receptor beta chains came from one sample sequenced in a study of blood T cell repertoires in COVID-19. Assay: immunoSEQ multiplex PCR; the TCRdb copy retains only in-frame clones and omits some. The repertoire holds fewer than 350,000 clones, with 80% to 85% as singletons. The specimen sequenced was peripheral blood. The receptor set was obtained from an older woman with active or convalescent COVID-19.

This clone was counted a few times. The chain combines TRBV28 with TRBJ2-2, with D perhaps TRBD2 (7 bases). Germline-derived CDR1 and CDR2 are MDHEN and SYDVKM. Deletions cut 8 bases from V and 0 bases from J, with 16 bases between. CDR3 size: 16 residues. The CDR3 DNA sequence: TGTGCCAGCCGGGCCGGGGGGCTGGCGAACACCGGGGAGCTGTTTTTT. Residues: CASRAGGLANTGELFF.

Many counts were recorded for this clone. V is TRBV3-1 (or the pseudogene TRBV3-2) and J is TRBJ2-3; 12 nucleotides match TRBD2. V lost 6 bases to trimming and J lost 4 bases; unmatched junction nucleotides: 8. CDR3 length equals 16 residues. Germline V gene sequence: CDR1 LGHDT, CDR2 YNNKEL (reference sequence). The CDR3 sequence: CASRRLAGEDPDTQYF. The CDR3 DNA follows: TGTGCCAGCAGGCGACTAGCGGGGGAGGATCCAGATACGCAGTATTTT.

The chain employs TRBV7-2 and TRBJ2-4, with TRBD1 matching 9 bases. The CDR3 consists of 14 residues. CDR1 and CDR2 from the germline V gene are SGHTA and FQGNSA. The J segment lost 6 bases and the V segment lost 2 bases, leaving 2 bases of the junction unmatched. DNA for the CDR3: TGTGCCAGCAGCTTACCGGGACAGGGAAACATTCAGTACTTC. It specifies CASSLPGQGNIQYF.

In DNA, the CDR3 is TGTGCCAGCAGCCCTAGCACAGATACGCAGTATTTT. The encoded protein is CASSPSTDTQYF. The V and J genes are TRBV9 and TRBJ2-3; no reliable D call. Germline V gives CDR1 SGDLS, CDR2 YYNGEE. The CDR3 length is 12 residues. Deletions cut 4 bases from V and 0 bases from J, with 3 bases between. Full variable domain (remainder filled in from reference TRBV9 and TRBJ2-3): DSGVTQTPKHLITATGQRVTLRCSPRSGDLSVYWYQQSLDQGLQFLIQYYNGEERAKGNILERFSAQQFPDLHSELNLSSLELGDSALYFCASSPSTDTQYFGPGTRLTVL.

The gene calls are TRBV6-6 and TRBJ1-4; 8 bases match TRBD1. The V and J ends lost 0 bases and 7 bases, in that order; junction bases with no gene match: 4. The CDR3 is 15 residues long. In germline, CDR1 is MNHNY, CDR2 SVGAGI (reference sequence). CDR3 sequence: CASSYSQGAAEKLFF. Written as DNA, the CDR3 is TGTGCCAGCAGTTACTCGCAGGGGGCGGCTGAAAAACTGTTTTTT.

The V call is TRBV15, the J call TRBJ2-3; D is undetermined. The germline V and J ends were trimmed by 5 bases and 0 bases, with 12 bases remaining between them. Germline CDR1 and CDR2: LNHNV and YYDKDF (reference sequence). CDR3 size: 15 residues. The CDR3 nucleotides are TGTGCCACCAGCCCCCGCCTGGGCAGCACAGATACGCAGTATTTT. This encodes CATSPRLGSTDTQYF. Combining the CDR3 with reference TRBV15 and TRBJ2-3 gives the whole variable domain DAMVIQNPRYQVTQFGKPVTLSCSQTLNHNVMYWYQQKSSQAPKLLFHYYDKDFNNEADTPDNFQSRRPNTSFCFLDIRSPGLGDTAMYLCATSPRLGSTDTQYFGPGTRLTVL.

This chain connects TRBV18 to TRBJ1-1, with no clear D. This CDR3 is 16 amino acids long. CDR1 KGHSH and CDR2 LQKENI come from the germline V gene. Trimming cost V 6 bases and J 0 bases, with 17 bases left between them. The CDR3 region is CASSENSLLLNTEAFF. The CDR3 DNA is TGTGCCAGCTCGGAAAACAGCCTGCTTCTGAACACTGAAGCTTTCTTT.

V gene TRBV12-3 or TRBV12-4 combines with J gene TRBJ1-2; D remains unclear. With 4 bases removed from V and 4 bases from J, the gap between germline ends came to 7 bases. This CDR3 comprises 12 residues. This chain's CDR3 is CASSYSIYGYTF. The CDR3 nucleotides are TGTGCCAGCAGTTACAGTATCTATGGCTACACCTTC.

DNA for the CDR3: TGTGCCAGCAGCTTAGGACAGAGTCCCCACGAGCAGTACTTC. Amino acid sequence: CASSLGQSPHEQYF. This chain joins TRBV7-2 and TRBJ2-7; TRBD1 is a possible D gene (5 bases). The CDR3 consists of 14 residues. Per germline, CDR1 SGHTA and CDR2 FQGNSA. Trimming pared 1 base from V and 5 bases from J, leaving 12 bases between.

The chain is built from TRBV27 and TRBJ1-1; the D gene is possibly TRBD1 (5 bases). V was cut by 8 bases and J by 2 bases, with 15 bases left in between. This CDR3 contains 14 residues. Looked up from germline, CDR1 is MNHEY and CDR2 is SMNVEV (reference sequence). The CDR3 DNA follows: TGTGCCAGCCTAAATCACGGGGGAAACACTGAAGCTTTCTTT. This codes for CASLNHGGNTEAFF.